This TCR beta chain originates from a study of T cells after yellow fever vaccination. Study-level background: The fractions with low cell numbers were processed using SMART-Seq v4 Ultra Low Input. Study conclusions and caveats: One caveat is that FACS-sorted repertoires could contain abundant clonotypes contaminating from the bulk population. Though weaker, the secondary response peaked faster, on day 5 versus 15.

This CDR3 contains 14 residues. Germline V gene data show CDR1 as SEHNR and CDR2 as FQNEAQ (reference sequence). V dropped 6 bases and J dropped 5 bases, with 17 bases sitting between them. Note on this clonotype: The antigen remains undetermined.

A single record per CDR3 protein comes from TCRdb applying MiXCR to the 5' RACE reads. The sample yields hundreds of thousands of distinct CDR3 sequences, around 20% seen once. This chain joins TRBV7-9 and TRBJ2-7, with D perhaps matching TRBD1 or TRBD2 (5 bases each). The TCR sequence derives from a man younger than 30 who received the YFV17D yellow fever vaccine. The source material was PBMCs, sampled before the yellow fever booster vaccination. The DNA of the CDR3 is TGTGCCAGCAGAAGAATGGGGGTACCGGACGAGCAGTACGTC. Translation gives CASRRMGVPDEQYV.